These T cell receptor beta chains were read from a single sample in a study of PD-1 blockade in classical Hodgkin lymphoma. Libraries were prepared by immunoSEQ multiplex PCR; TCRdb keeps only in-frame clonotypes and omits some of them. The profile shows about 20,000 clones, more than 80% of them singletons. Sequencing was performed on CD8+ T cells from blood, taken before the fourth cycle of nivolumab. All receptors come from a human donor with classical Hodgkin lymphoma. Both conserved end residues are part of each CDR3. The D gene is left open where the match is weak.

J gene	V gene	D gene	CDR3 protein
TRBJ2-1	TRBV7-9	.	CASSQGGAGGNEQFF
TRBJ2-1	TRBV5-8	.	CASSLGTRMGANEQFF
TRBJ2-3	TRBV9	TRBD1	CASSGDRVTDTQYF
TRBJ2-2	TRBV7-6	.	CASSLAGANTGELFF
TRBJ2-3	TRBV9	.	CASSVVLEEDTQYF
TRBJ2-3	TRBV30	.	CAWEGLTGPAVDTQYF
TRBJ1-1	TRBV11-2	.	CASSRSGQIEAFF
TRBJ2-3	TRBV4-3	.	CASSHGGLSTDTQYF
TRBJ1-2	TRBV6-4	.	CASSEGLYSGRHYGYTF
TRBJ2-5	TRBV9	.	CASSVEGVIQETQYF
TRBJ2-7	TRBV6-6	TRBD2	CASSYVLAGASYEQYF
TRBJ2-3	TRBV9	.	CASSVGSTTDTQYF
TRBJ1-3	TRBV9	.	CASSVDGQNTIYF
TRBJ2-7	TRBV4-2	.	CASRVGPSYEQYF
TRBJ2-7	TRBV2	.	CASRVQGIYEQYF
TRBJ1-3	TRBV18	.	CASSPQDETSGNTIYF
TRBJ1-4	TRBV7-3	.	CASSSSSATNEKLFF
TRBJ2-1	TRBV11-3	.	CASSLVAGSVNEQFF
TRBJ2-7	TRBV29-1	.	CSVAPTRGSSYEQYF
TRBJ2-5	TRBV15	TRBD1	CATSRGDSGGRETQYF
TRBJ2-5	TRBV11-2	TRBD2	CASSNLAGGLQETQYF
TRBJ2-1	TRBV5-6	.	CASSLGRYYNEQFF
TRBJ2-7	TRBV7-8	.	CASSRTDTYEQYF
TRBJ1-5	TRBV27	.	CASSLSYREDQPQHF
TRBJ1-1	TRBV5-4	.	CASSFSTEAFF
TRBJ1-1	TRBV30	.	CAWNLRVADEAFF
TRBJ2-2	TRBV5-6	.	CASSLVINTGELFF
TRBJ1-5	TRBV2	.	CASSGGRGARQPQHF
TRBJ2-5	TRBV6-6	.	CASSWGGPETQYF
TRBJ1-2	TRBV27	.	CASSPSEYGYTF
TRBJ2-7	TRBV28	TRBD2	CASSLDVSGDEQYF
TRBJ1-6	TRBV6-5	.	CASSPGFNSPLHF
TRBJ2-7	TRBV28	.	CASSRPGPPHEQYF
TRBJ1-2	TRBV21-1	.	CASSKVREQAINYGYTF
TRBJ1-4	TRBV10-3	.	CAISEGGLRNEKLFF
TRBJ2-3	TRBV5-4	.	CASSPSSTDTQYF
TRBJ2-3	TRBV5-1	.	CASSALDSSTDTQYF
TRBJ2-1	TRBV5-6	.	CASSLEYNEQFF
TRBJ1-1	TRBV27	.	CASSLGTEAFF
TRBJ2-7	TRBV27	.	CASSFSARVYEQYF
TRBJ2-7	TRBV25-1	.	CASSQGRGAYEQYF
TRBJ2-7	TRBV7-6	.	CASSLEPGPVGSYEQYF
TRBJ2-7	TRBV15	TRBD2	CATSKSFGGFHEQYF
TRBJ1-2	TRBV7-6	TRBD1	CASSDTTGTALGYTF
TRBJ1-5	TRBV27	.	CASSLMGDNQPQHF
TRBJ1-1	TRBV21-1	.	CASSKASMDGNTEAFF